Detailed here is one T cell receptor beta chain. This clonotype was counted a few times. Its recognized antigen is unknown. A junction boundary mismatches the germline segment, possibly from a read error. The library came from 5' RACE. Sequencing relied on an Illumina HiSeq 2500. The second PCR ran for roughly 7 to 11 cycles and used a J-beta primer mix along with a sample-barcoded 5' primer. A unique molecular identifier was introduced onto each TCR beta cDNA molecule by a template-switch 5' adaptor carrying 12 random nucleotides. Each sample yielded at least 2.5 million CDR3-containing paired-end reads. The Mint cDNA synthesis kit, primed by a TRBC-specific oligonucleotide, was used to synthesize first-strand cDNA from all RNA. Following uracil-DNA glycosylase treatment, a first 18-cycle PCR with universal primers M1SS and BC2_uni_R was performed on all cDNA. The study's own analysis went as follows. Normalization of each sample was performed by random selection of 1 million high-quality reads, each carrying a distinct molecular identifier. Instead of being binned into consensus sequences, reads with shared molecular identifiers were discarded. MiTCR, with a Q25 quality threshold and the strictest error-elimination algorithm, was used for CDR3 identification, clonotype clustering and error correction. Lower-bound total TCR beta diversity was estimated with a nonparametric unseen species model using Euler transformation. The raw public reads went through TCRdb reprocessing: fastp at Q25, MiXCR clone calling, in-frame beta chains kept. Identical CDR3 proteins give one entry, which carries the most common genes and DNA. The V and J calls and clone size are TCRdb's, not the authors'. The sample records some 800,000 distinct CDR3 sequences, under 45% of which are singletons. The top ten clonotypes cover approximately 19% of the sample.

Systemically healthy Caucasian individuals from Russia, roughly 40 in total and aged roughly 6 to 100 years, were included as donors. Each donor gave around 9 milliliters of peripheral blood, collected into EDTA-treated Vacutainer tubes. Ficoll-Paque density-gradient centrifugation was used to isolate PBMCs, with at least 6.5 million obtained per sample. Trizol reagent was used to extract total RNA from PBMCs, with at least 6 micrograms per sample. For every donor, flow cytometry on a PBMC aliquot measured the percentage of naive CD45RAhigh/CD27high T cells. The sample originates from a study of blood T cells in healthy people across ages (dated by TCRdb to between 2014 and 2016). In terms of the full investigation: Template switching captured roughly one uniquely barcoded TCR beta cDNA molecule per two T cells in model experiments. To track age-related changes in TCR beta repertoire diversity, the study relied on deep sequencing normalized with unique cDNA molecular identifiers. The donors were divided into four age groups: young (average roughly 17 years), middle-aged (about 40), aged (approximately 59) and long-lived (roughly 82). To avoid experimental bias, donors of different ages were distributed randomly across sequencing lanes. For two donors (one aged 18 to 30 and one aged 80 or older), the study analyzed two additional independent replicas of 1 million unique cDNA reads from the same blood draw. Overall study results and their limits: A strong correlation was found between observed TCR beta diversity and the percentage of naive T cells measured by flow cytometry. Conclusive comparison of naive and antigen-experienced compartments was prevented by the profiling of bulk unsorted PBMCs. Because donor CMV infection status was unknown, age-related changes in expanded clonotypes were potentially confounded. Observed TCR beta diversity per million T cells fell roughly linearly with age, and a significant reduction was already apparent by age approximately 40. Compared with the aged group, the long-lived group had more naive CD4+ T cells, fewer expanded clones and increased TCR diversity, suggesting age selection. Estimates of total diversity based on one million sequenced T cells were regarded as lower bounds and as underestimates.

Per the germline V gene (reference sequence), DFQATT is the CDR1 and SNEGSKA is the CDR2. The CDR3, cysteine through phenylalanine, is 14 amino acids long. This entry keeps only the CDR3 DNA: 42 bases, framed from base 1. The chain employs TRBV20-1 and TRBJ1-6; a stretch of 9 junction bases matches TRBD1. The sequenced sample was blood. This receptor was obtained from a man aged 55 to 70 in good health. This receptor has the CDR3 CSARSTGGQSPPHF. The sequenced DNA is TGCAGTGCTAGATCTACAGGGGGCCAATCACCCCCCCACTTT.